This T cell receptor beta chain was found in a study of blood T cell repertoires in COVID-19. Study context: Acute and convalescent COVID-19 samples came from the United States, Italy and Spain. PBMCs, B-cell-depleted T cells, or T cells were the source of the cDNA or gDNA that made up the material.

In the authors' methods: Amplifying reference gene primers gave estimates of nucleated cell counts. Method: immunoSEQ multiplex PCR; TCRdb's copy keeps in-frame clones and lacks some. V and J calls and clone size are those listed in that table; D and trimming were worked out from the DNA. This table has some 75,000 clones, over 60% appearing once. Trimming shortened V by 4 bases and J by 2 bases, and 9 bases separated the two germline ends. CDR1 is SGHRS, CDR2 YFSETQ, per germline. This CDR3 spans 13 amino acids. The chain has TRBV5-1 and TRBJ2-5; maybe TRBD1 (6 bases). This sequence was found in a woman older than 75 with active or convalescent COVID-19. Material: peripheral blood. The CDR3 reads CASSRGHQETQYF. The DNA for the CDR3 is TGCGCCAGCAGCAGGGGACATCAAGAGACCCAGTACTTC.